This record concerns one T cell receptor (beta chain) sequence. Its target is not known. The sample comes from a study of radiotherapy plus CTLA-4 blockade in lung cancer. General study results and limits: Tumor-origin TCR clones grew in blood after radiotherapy plus ipilimumab. Early blood T cell clone dynamics, with interferon-beta, were reported to best predict response.

Profiling relied on immunoSEQ multiplex PCR, and the TCRdb table lists in-frame clones only, not all of them. The table lists 86,000 or so clones, under 80% of them singletons. Focal radiation and CTLA-4 blockade (ipilimumab) were tested in chemo-refractory metastatic non-small-cell lung cancer patients. The V end lost 10 bases, the J end lost 3 bases, and 14 bases lay between the germline ends. This CDR3 contains 13 residues. CDR1 and CDR2 (germline): MDHEN, SYDVKM. The receptor's source is a human donor with non-small cell lung cancer who had a partial response to radiotherapy plus ipilimumab. Some clones in this sample may be carry-over from other donors' samples. Sequencing used peripheral blood, obtained from a patient treated with radiotherapy plus ipilimumab. V is TRBV28 and J is TRBJ2-3; tentative D call: TRBD1 (6 bases). The chain's CDR3 is CATHRAGTDTQYF. CDR3 DNA sequence: TGTGCCACCCACAGGGCCGGGACAGATACGCAGTATTTT.